This T cell receptor (beta chain) was identified during a study of metastatic and nonmetastatic thyroid tumors. Study context: Malignant thyroid and benign thyroid patients provided blood and tumor or nodule tissue whose repertoires were compared. Notes on the study in general: In blood and tumor, TCR beta diversity was reportedly significantly higher in malignant thyroid tumors than in benign nodules.

Original processing notes: For papillary thyroid cancer, a distant-metastasis classifier was constructed from CDR3 differences observed across clinicopathological groups. TCRdb re-processed the PCR reads through MiXCR. What appears here as the V and J calls and clone size reflects TCRdb's work, not the paper's. Here the sample spans about 3,100 clones, roughly a quarter being singletons. Prior to thyroid surgery, none of the patients had received any treatment. In its sample, this clone ranks as medium-sized (0.01 to 0.1%). Its specificity is unknown. What was sequenced was tumor tissue. The clonotype was recovered from a female donor with papillary thyroid cancer or a benign thyroid nodule (not recorded which). Some clones in this sample may be carry-over from other donors' samples.

CDR3 nucleotide sequence: TGCGCCAGCAGCTTGGAAGGGACAGGGGGCCGGGAGCAGTACTTC. This encodes CASSLEGTGGREQYF. The chain carries TRBV5-1 and TRBJ2-7, with 12 bases fitting TRBD1. Germline lookup yields CDR1 SGHRS and CDR2 YFSETQ. This CDR3 contains 15 residues. V gave up 0 bases and J gave up 7 bases; unmatched junction bases: 5.